The 9 T cell receptor beta chains presented below share a single source sample, sequenced in a study of blood T cell repertoires in COVID-19. Sequenced by immunoSEQ multiplex PCR; TCRdb stores in-frame clones only, minus some. The repertoire holds 440,000 or so clones, with around nine tenths as singletons. Sequenced sample: peripheral blood. The source is a woman aged 35 to 49 with COVID-19, enrolled during active disease.

This chain joins TRBV19 and TRBJ2-5; D gene unclear. The ends were cut back, 4 bases at V and 5 bases at J, with 8 bases in the middle. Germline V gives CDR1 LNHDA, CDR2 SQIVND (reference sequence). The CDR3 has 12 residues. The CDR3 spells CASSNLGETQYF. The CDR3 DNA follows: TGTGCCAGTAGTAACCTAGGCGAGACCCAGTACTTC.

CDR3 DNA: TGTGCCAGCAGTTTTTCCAACAACCTGGGCTACACCTTC. The encoded protein is CASSFSNNLGYTF. The V gene is TRBV27, the J gene TRBJ1-2, with D unresolved. CDR1 and CDR2 from the germline V gene are MNHEY and SMNVEV (reference sequence). V was trimmed by 3 bases and J by 8 bases, leaving 13 bases between them. The CDR3 is made up of 13 amino acids.

V and J are TRBV9 and TRBJ2-7, with 8 bases matching TRBD2. The V segment lost 0 bases and the J segment 3 bases; nucleotides outside the gene matches: 8. This CDR3 is 16 amino acids long. Germline lookup yields CDR1 SGDLS and CDR2 YYNGEE. CDR3: CASSVASGLAVYEQYF. In DNA form, the CDR3 reads TGTGCCAGCAGCGTAGCGAGCGGACTAGCAGTCTACGAGCAGTACTTC.

The chain recombines TRBV28 with TRBJ1-5; D may be TRBD1 (5 bases). CDR3 size: 14 residues. V was pared by 6 bases and J by 1 base, with 10 bases between. Germline assignment: CDR1 MDHEN and CDR2 SYDVKM. Here the CDR3 DNA reads TGTGCCAGCAGCCCGGGGGGGAGCAATCAGCCCCAGCATTTT. Amino acids: CASSPGGSNQPQHF.

This clone was observed once. The chain employs TRBV9 and TRBJ2-1, with TRBD2 identical over 11 bases. V trimming: 6 bases; J trimming: 4 bases; junction bases outside the gene matches: 18. The CDR3 covers 19 residues. Germline V gene data show CDR1 as SGDLS and CDR2 as YYNGEE. The CDR3 nucleotides read TGTGCCAGCACACTAACTCTAGCGGGAGGCCCGAATTTTTACAATGAGCAGTTCTTC. Protein product: CASTLTLAGGPNFYNEQFF.

The genes are TRBV5-1 and TRBJ2-7; 12 bases agree with TRBD2. Germline CDR1 is SGHRS and CDR2 is YFSETQ. V shed 3 bases and J 7 bases; nucleotides not matched to a gene: 11. The CDR3 sequence is 16 residues long. The CDR3 nucleotides read TGCGCCAGCAGCTCCCGGACTAGCGGGGTGGGGGAAGAGCAGTACTTC. Translating it yields CASSSRTSGVGEEQYF.

This clone came up once. The rearrangement links TRBV28 to TRBJ1-1; D remains unclear. The V gene lost 6 bases and the J gene lost 5 bases, with 7 bases spanning the gap. In germline, CDR1 is MDHEN, CDR2 SYDVKM. CDR3 length: 11 residues. CDR3 sequence: CASSGFTEAFF. The CDR3 bases are TGTGCCAGCAGCGGGTTTACTGAAGCTTTCTTT.

The gene calls are TRBV6-2 or TRBV6-3 and TRBJ2-7; 10 bases agree with TRBD1. In germline, CDR1 is MNHEY, CDR2 SVGEGT. The CDR3 totals 14 residues. With V trimmed by 2 bases and J by 3 bases, 1 base remained unmatched. The chain's CDR3 is CASSYGTGVYEQYF. DNA of the CDR3: TGTGCCAGCAGTTACGGGACAGGGGTCTACGAGCAGTACTTC.

On this clone itself: In the same sample, other DNA sequences code for this CDR3. The V call is TRBV7-3, the J call TRBJ2-3; 11 positions match TRBD2. This CDR3 spans 15 amino acids. After removal of 4 bases from V and 2 bases from J, the junction contained 2 bases not matched to a gene. Germline values: CDR1 SGHTA, CDR2 FQGTGA. For the CDR3, the DNA is TGTGCCAGCAGCTCTAGCGGGGGGCCCACAGATACGCAGTATTTT. Translated, it gives CASSSSGGPTDTQYF.